Included here is one T cell receptor (beta chain) sequence, with context. The sample originates from a study of blood T cell repertoires in COVID-19. Overall study context: Samples of COVID-19 (acute and convalescent) were obtained from the United States, Italy and Spain. The cDNA or gDNA used as material had been derived from T cells, B-cell-depleted T cells, or PBMCs.

Germline loops: CDR1 SGHDN, CDR2 FVKESK. The CDR3 sequence is 13 residues long. Trimming cost V 4 bases and J 6 bases; bases outside gene matches: 4. As originally analysed: Amplification from reference gene primers served as the basis for estimated nucleated cell counts. Using immunoSEQ multiplex PCR, the repertoire was profiled, and TCRdb retains in-frame clones only, with some absent. Clonal size and the V and J genes are those of that table, whereas D and trimming came from the DNA. Among about 89,000 clones listed, about 83% were seen once. The sequencing input was peripheral blood. J is TRBJ2-7 and V is TRBV14; 9 bases align to TRBD2. The clonotype originates from a human donor in a cohort sampled during active COVID-19. The CDR3 here is CASSPGLAREQYF. CDR3 DNA sequence: TGTGCCAGCAGCCCGGGACTAGCCCGCGAGCAGTACTTC.